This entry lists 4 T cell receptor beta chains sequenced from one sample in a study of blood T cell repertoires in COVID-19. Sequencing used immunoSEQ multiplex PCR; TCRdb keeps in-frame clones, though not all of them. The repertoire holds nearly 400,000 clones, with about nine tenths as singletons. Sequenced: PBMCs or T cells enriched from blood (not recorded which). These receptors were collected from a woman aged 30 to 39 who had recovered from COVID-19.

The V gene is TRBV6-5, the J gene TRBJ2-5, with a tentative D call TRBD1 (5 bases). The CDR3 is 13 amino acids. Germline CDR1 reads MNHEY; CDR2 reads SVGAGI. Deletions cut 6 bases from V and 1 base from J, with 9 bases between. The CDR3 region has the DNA TGTGCCAGCAGCACAGGTTTCCAAGAGACCCAGTACTTC. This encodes CASSTGFQETQYF.

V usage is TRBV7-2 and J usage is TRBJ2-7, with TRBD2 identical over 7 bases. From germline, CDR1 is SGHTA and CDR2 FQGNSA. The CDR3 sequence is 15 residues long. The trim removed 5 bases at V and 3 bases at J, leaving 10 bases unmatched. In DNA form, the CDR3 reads TGTGCCAGCAGCCACACCGGGACTACCCTCTACGAGCAGTACTTC. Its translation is CASSHTGTTLYEQYF. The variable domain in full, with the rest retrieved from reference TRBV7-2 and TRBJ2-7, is GAGVSQSPSNKVTEKGKDVELRCDPISGHTALYWYRQSLGQGLEFLIYFQGNSAPDKSGLPSDRFSAERTGGSVSTLTIQRTQQEDSAVYLCASSHTGTTLYEQYFGPGTRLTVT.

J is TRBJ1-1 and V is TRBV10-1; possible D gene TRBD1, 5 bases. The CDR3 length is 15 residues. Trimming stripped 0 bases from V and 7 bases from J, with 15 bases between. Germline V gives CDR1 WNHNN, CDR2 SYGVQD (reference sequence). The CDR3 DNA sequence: TGCGCCAGCAGTGAGTCGCGAAAGGGGCAAGTTGAAGCTTTCTTT. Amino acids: CASSESRKGQVEAFF.

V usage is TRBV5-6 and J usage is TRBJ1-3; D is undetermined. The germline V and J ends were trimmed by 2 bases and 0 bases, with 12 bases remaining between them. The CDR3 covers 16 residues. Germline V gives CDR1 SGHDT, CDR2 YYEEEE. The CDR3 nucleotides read TGTGCCAGCAGCTTTTGGGGAGGAGCCTCTGGAAACACCATATATTTT. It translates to CASSFWGGASGNTIYF.